This T cell receptor (beta chain) was recovered during a study of cytomegalovirus exposure and HLA in healthy donors. About the study: Drawn from HLA-typed donors, about 85 million unique TCRs were held in an early data release. Notes on the study in general: Reportedly, fewer N-insertions than the approximately 690-donor mean appeared in an Asian-associated ancestry cluster in a later analysis. Among the sequence variants, a highly shared cluster was likely an artifact of sequencing. In vitro work confirmed that a few CMV-associated chains recognize CMV antigens.

A multiplex PCR was run with 60 Vbeta primers and 13 Jbeta primers. TCRdb's copy holds only in-frame clones and misses some; the assay was immunoSEQ multiplex PCR. This listing includes just over 200,000 clones. On this clone: Its antigen is unidentified.

Per germline, CDR1 MNHEY and CDR2 SMNVEV (reference sequence). There are 15 residues in the CDR3. The V gene is TRBV27, the J gene TRBJ2-5; maybe TRBD1 (5 bases). The J call may be mistaken, given a closer DNA end match to TRBJ2-7. The sequencing sample was made of PBMCs. The clonotype originates from a girl aged 2 to 9 in good health and CMV-seropositive. DNA for the CDR3: TGTGCCAGCAGTTGGGGCCGACAGTCTACCTACGAGCAGTACTTC. It translates to CASSWGRQSTYEQYF.